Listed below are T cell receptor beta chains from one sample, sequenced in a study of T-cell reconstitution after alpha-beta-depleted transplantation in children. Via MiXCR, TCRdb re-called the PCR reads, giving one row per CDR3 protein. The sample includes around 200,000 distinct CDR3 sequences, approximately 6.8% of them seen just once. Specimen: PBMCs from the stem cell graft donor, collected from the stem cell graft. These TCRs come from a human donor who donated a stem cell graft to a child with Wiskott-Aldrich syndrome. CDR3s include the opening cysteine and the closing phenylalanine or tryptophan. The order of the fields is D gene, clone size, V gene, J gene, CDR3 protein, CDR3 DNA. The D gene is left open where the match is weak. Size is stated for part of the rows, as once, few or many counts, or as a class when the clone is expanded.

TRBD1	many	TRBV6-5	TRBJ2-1	CASSYLGQGFGEQFF	TGTGCCAGCAGTTACTTGGGACAGGGATTTGGTGAGCAGTTCTTC
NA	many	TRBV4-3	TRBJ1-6	CASSQDRLRRGSPLHF	TGCGCCAGCAGCCAAGATCGGCTCCGGCGGGGTTCACCCCTCCACTTT
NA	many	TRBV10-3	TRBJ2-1	CAISESTGYNEQFF	TGTGCCATCAGTGAGTCGACGGGTTACAATGAGCAGTTCTTC
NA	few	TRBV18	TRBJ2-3	CASSPQEADTQYF	TGTGCCAGCTCGCCACAGGAGGCAGATACGCAGTATTTT
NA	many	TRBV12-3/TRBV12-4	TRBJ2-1	CASSLRSFNEQFF	TGTGCCAGCAGTCTGCGGTCATTCAATGAGCAGTTCTTC
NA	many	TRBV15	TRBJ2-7	CATSREESYEQYF	TGTGCCACCAGCAGGGAGGAATCCTACGAGCAGTACTTC
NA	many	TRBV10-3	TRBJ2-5	CAISDRETQYF	TGTGCCATCAGTGACCGAGAGACCCAGTACTTC
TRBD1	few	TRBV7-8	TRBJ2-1	CASSLGSGQGVNEQFF	TGTGCCAGCAGCTTAGGATCGGGACAGGGTGTTAATGAGCAGTTCTTC
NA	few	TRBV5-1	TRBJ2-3	CASSTTGTPKTDTQYF	TGCGCCAGCAGCACCACCGGGACCCCAAAAACAGATACGCAGTATTTT
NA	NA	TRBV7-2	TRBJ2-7	CASSPIFYEQYF	TGTGCCAGCAGCCCCATTTTCTACGAGCAGTACTTC
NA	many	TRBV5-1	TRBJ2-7	CASSGVGRDYEQYF	TGCGCCAGCAGCGGTGTAGGGAGAGACTACGAGCAGTACTTC
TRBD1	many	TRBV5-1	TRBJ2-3	CASSVDRGTDTQYF	TGCGCCAGCAGCGTGGACAGGGGGACAGATACGCAGTATTTT
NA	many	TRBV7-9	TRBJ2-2	CASSLVLSTGELFF	TGTGCCAGCAGCTTAGTCCTTAGCACCGGGGAGCTGTTTTTT
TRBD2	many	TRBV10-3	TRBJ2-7	CAISEAGALFYEQYF	TGTGCCATCAGTGAGGCGGGAGCCCTCTTCTACGAGCAGTACTTC
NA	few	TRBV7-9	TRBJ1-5	CASSLNAGVLQPQHF	TGTGCCAGCAGCTTAAATGCAGGGGTACTTCAGCCCCAGCATTTT
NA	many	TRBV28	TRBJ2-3	CASSLPPEASTDTQYF	TGTGCCAGCAGTTTACCCCCGGAAGCTAGCACAGATACGCAGTATTTT
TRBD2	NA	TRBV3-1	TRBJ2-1	CASSPRTSRHNEQFF	TGTGCCAGCAGCCCTAGGACTAGCAGACACAATGAGCAGTTCTTC
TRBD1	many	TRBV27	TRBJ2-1	CASRHGPGQGIIGEQFF	TGTGCCAGCCGACATGGACCGGGACAGGGAATAATAGGTGAGCAGTTCTTC
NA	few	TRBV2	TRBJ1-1	CASSPPVWYTEAFF	TGTGCCAGCAGTCCTCCCGTTTGGTACACTGAAGCTTTCTTT
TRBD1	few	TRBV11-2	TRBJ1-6	CASSVTRDRPSPLHF	TGTGCCAGCAGCGTAACGCGGGACAGGCCTTCACCCCTCCACTTT
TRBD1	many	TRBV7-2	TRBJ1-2	CASSLGTGYGYTF	TGTGCCAGCAGCTTGGGGACAGGCTATGGCTACACCTTC
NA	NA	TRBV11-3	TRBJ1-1	CASSLDIGANTEAFF	TGTGCCAGCAGCTTAGATATCGGGGCAAACACTGAAGCTTTCTTT
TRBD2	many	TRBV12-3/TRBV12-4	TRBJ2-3	CASSIAGYTDTQYF	TGTGCCAGCAGTATAGCGGGATACACAGATACGCAGTATTTT
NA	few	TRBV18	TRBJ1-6	CASSPGADSPLHF	TGTGCCAGCTCACCAGGGGCTGATTCACCCCTCCACTTT
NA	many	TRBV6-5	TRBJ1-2	CASNVGRRIGLAGYTF	TGTGCCAGCAACGTGGGCAGGAGGATCGGTCTTGCCGGCTACACCTTC
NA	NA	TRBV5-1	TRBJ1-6	CASSTDRANNSPLHF	TGCGCCAGCAGCACGGACCGGGCCAATAATTCACCCCTCCACTTT
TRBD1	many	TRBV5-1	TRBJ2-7	CASSPRQGYSYEQYF	TGCGCCAGCAGCCCGAGACAGGGCTACTCCTACGAGCAGTACTTC
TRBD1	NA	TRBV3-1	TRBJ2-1	CASSQSGQGSNEQFF	TGTGCCAGCAGCCAGTCGGGACAGGGCAGCAATGAGCAGTTCTTC
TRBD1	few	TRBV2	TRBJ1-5	CASRTGLSASNQPQHF	TGTGCCAGCAGGACAGGGCTCTCGGCGAGCAATCAGCCCCAGCATTTT
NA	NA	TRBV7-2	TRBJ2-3	CASSPRAQDTQYF	TGTGCCAGCAGCCCAAGGGCTCAAGATACGCAGTATTTT
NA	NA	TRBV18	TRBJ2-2	CASSPLRGGNTGELFF	TGTGCCAGCTCGCCACTCCGAGGGGGGAACACCGGGGAGCTGTTTTTT
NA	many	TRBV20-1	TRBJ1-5	CSARVGGSNQPQHF	TGCAGTGCTAGAGTTGGGGGTAGCAATCAGCCCCAGCATTTT
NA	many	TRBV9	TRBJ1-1	CASSVEFLGVEAFF	TGTGCCAGCAGCGTAGAGTTCCTGGGGGTTGAAGCTTTCTTT
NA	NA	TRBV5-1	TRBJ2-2	CASSGTGTGFTGEVFF	TGCGCTAGCAGCGGGACCGGGACAGGCTTCACCGGGGAGGTGTTTTTT
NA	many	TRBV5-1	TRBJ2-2	CASSWRSRGSANTGELFF	TGCGCCAGCAGCTGGAGGTCTAGGGGAAGCGCGAACACCGGGGAGCTGTTTTTT
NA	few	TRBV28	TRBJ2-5	CASSPPPNQETQYF	TGTGCCAGCAGCCCCCCACCTAACCAAGAGACCCAGTACTTC
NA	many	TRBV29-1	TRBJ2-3	CSVEAGLYTQYF	TGCAGCGTTGAAGCGGGCTTGTATACGCAGTATTTT
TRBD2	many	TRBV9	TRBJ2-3	CASSIGRRETTDTQYF	TGTGCCAGCAGCATAGGAAGGCGGGAGACCACAGATACGCAGTATTTT
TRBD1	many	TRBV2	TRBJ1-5	CASTPGQGAGQPQHF	TGTGCCAGCACCCCGGGACAGGGGGCCGGACAGCCCCAGCATTTT
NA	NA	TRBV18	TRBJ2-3	CASSPSEDTQYF	TGTGCCAGCTCACCATCGGAGGATACGCAGTATTTT
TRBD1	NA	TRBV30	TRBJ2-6	CAWSKRGRGANVLTF	TGTGCCTGGTCTAAGAGGGGGCGCGGGGCCAACGTCCTGACTTTC
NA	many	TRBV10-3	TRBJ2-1	CAISSAAYNEQFF	TGTGCCATCAGCTCGGCCGCTTACAATGAGCAGTTCTTC
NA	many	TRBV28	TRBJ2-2	CASSFWGRITGELFF	TGTGCCAGCAGTTTCTGGGGGCGCATCACCGGGGAGCTGTTTTTT
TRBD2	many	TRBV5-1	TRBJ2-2	CASSLVAGGNTGELFF	TGCGCCAGCAGCTTGGTAGCGGGAGGGAACACCGGGGAGCTGTTTTTT
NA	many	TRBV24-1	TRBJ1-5	CATGPTGINQPQHF	TGTGCCACCGGTCCGACAGGCATCAATCAGCCCCAGCATTTT
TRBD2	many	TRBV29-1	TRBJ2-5	CSVAREPLWETQYF	TGCAGCGTTGCGCGGGAGCCCCTATGGGAGACCCAGTACTTC
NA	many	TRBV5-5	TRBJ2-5	CASSSQGRKETQYF	TGTGCCAGCAGCAGCCAGGGGCGAAAAGAGACCCAGTACTTC
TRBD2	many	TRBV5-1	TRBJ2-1	CASSRGLAGGVYNEQFF	TGCGCCAGCAGCCGAGGTCTAGCGGGGGGAGTATACAATGAGCAGTTCTTC
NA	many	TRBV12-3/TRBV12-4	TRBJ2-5	CASAELGETQYF	TGTGCCAGCGCAGAGCTCGGTGAGACCCAGTACTTC
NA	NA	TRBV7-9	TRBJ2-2	CASSLAWEPNTGELFF	TGTGCCAGCAGCTTAGCGTGGGAACCGAACACCGGGGAGCTGTTTTTT
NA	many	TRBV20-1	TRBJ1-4	CSAGGGWGADNEKLFF	TGCAGTGCTGGGGGCGGTTGGGGGGCAGATAATGAAAAACTGTTTTTT
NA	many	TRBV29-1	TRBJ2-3	CSAGPDTQYF	TGCAGCGCAGGGCCAGATACGCAGTATTTT
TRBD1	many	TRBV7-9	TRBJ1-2	CASSKPGQGTNYGYTF	TGTGCCAGCAGCAAACCGGGACAGGGCACTAACTATGGCTACACCTTC
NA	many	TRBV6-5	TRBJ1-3	CASSFSGSSGNTIYF	TGTGCCAGCAGTTTCTCCGGCAGCTCTGGAAACACCATATATTTT
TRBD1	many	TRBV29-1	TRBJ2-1	CSVDGTGLNEQFF	TGCAGCGTTGACGGGACAGGGTTAAATGAGCAGTTCTTC
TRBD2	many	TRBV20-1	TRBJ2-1	CSARGTSEGEQFF	TGCAGTGCTAGAGGGACTAGCGAGGGTGAGCAGTTCTTC
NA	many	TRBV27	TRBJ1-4	CASRLGGHLAPTNEKLFF	TGTGCCAGCAGACTAGGTGGTCATTTGGCGCCGACTAATGAAAAACTGTTTTTT
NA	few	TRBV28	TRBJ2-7	CASNQWRGSTYEQYF	TGTGCCAGCAATCAGTGGAGGGGAAGCACCTACGAGCAGTACTTC
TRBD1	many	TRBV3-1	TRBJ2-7	CASSPSDRGKEQYF	TGTGCCAGCAGCCCTTCGGACAGGGGGAAGGAGCAGTACTTC